The 10 T cell receptor beta chains presented below share a single source sample, sequenced in a study of shared clonotypes between healthy human individuals. TCRdb's copy holds only in-frame clones and misses some; the assay was immunoSEQ multiplex PCR. The table records approximately 2,000,000 clones, 80% to 95% of them present only once. Naive CD8 cells, CD45RO-negative and positively selected for CCR7, excluded terminally differentiated effector memory CD45RA+ cells. Sequenced input: naive CD8+ T cells from PBMCs. Receptors were obtained from a man aged 18 to 30 in good health. Some clones in this sample may be carry-over from other donors' samples.

V and J are TRBV27 and TRBJ2-1, with D maybe TRBD1 (5 bases). Germline V CDR1 and CDR2: MNHEY, SMNVEV (reference sequence). CDR3 size: 17 residues. V was clipped by 7 bases and J by 0 bases, with 19 bases between them. The CDR3 nucleotides read TGTGCCAGCACGGGCAGGGTTCCCACTCACTCCTACAATGAGCAGTTCTTC. Its protein is CASTGRVPTHSYNEQFF.

The chain joins TRBV7-2 to TRBJ1-2; TRBD1 is a possible D gene (5 bases). This CDR3 has 15 amino acids. V lost 2 bases and J 4 bases, leaving 14 bases between the germline ends. Germline V lookup: CDR1 SGHTA, CDR2 FQGNSA. CDR3 residues: CASSLIGARSYGYTF. CDR3 bases: TGTGCCAGCAGCTTAATAGGGGCGCGGAGCTATGGCTACACCTTC.

The chain employs TRBV6-5 and TRBJ2-7; 10 bases match TRBD2. The CDR3 consists of 14 residues. Germline V gives CDR1 MNHEY, CDR2 SVGAGI. After removal of 6 bases from V and 3 bases from J, the junction contained 5 bases not matched to a gene. The CDR3 bases are TGTGCCAGCAGGCTAGCGGGAGCTTTCTACGAGCAGTACTTC. It encodes CASRLAGAFYEQYF.

The chain combines TRBV4-3 with TRBJ2-7, with 7 bases aligning to TRBD1. The CDR3 loop spans 14 amino acids. J lost 3 bases, V lost 1 base, and 3 bases had no gene match. The germline V gene encodes CDR1 LGHNA and CDR2 YSLEER. DNA for the CDR3: TGCGCCAGCAGCCAAGGGGACAGCTACTACGAGCAGTACTTC. The encoded protein is CASSQGDSYYEQYF.

This clone was observed once. The V call is TRBV19, the J call TRBJ2-7; D unresolved. This CDR3 region has 15 residues. Germline CDR1 and CDR2: LNHDA and SQIVND (reference sequence). The V gene lost 3 bases and the J gene lost 0 bases, with 12 bases spanning the gap. As DNA, the CDR3 is TGTGCCAGTAGTATTAACGTTGGAGACTCCTACGAGCAGTACTTC. Its protein is CASSINVGDSYEQYF.

The genes are TRBV29-1 and TRBJ2-5; D unresolved. This CDR3 comprises 10 residues. The germline gives CDR1 SQVTM, CDR2 ANQGSEA. With 5 bases removed from V and 1 base from J, the gap between germline ends came to 2 bases. The CDR3 loop reads CSVSQETQYF. In DNA form, the CDR3 reads TGCAGCGTTTCCCAAGAGACCCAGTACTTC. The whole variable domain, filled in from reference TRBV29-1 and TRBJ2-5, reads SAVISQKPSRDICQRGTSLTIQCQVDSQVTMMFWYRQQPGQSLTLIATANQGSEATYESGFVIDKFPISRPNLTFSTLTVSNMSPEDSSIYLCSVSQETQYFGPGTRLLVL.

This clone has a single count. V and J are TRBV4-1 and TRBJ2-7; 11 bases are a match to TRBD1. V lost 2 bases and J lost 5; bases outside the gene matches: 5. The length of the CDR3 is 15 residues. Germline values: CDR1 MGHRA, CDR2 YSYEKL. The CDR3, as DNA: TGCGCCAGCAGCCAACGGGACAGGGGGTCCAACGAGCAGTACTTC. Its translation is CASSQRDRGSNEQYF.

The gene calls are TRBV7-9 and TRBJ2-3, with D perhaps given as TRBD1 or TRBD2 (6 bases each). The CDR3 is 17 residues long. Germline-derived CDR1 and CDR2 are SEHNR and FQNEAQ (reference sequence). The V and J ends lost 5 bases and 0 bases respectively, with 18 bases between them. CDR3 DNA: TGTGCCAGCAGCCCGAGAAGGGGGGAAGAAAGCACAGATACGCAGTATTTT. Its protein is CASSPRRGEESTDTQYF. Together with reference TRBV7-9 and TRBJ2-3, the CDR3 gives the full variable domain: DTGVSQNPRHKITKRGQNVTFRCDPISEHNRLYWYRQTLGQGPEFLTYFQNEAQLEKSRLLSDRFSAERPKGSFSTLEIQRTEQGDSAMYLCASSPRRGEESTDTQYFGPGTRLTVL.

The chain recombines TRBV2 with TRBJ2-5; D perhaps matches TRBD1 (6 bases). Germline V CDR1 and CDR2: SNHLY, FYNNEI. Trimming stripped 6 bases from V and 2 bases from J, with 16 bases between. This CDR3 comprises 15 residues. The CDR3, as DNA: TGTGCCAGCAGGCCAACCTTGGACAGACAAGAGACCCAGTACTTC. It specifies CASRPTLDRQETQYF.

The chain employs TRBV7-6 and TRBJ2-7; 7 bases fit TRBD2. The CDR3 has 15 residues. Germline loops: CDR1 SGHVS, CDR2 FNYEAQ. The junction had 10 bases not matched to a gene; V was cut back by 2 bases and J by 6 bases. The CDR3 loop is CASSLLLGERGEQYF. For the CDR3, the DNA is TGTGCCAGCAGCTTATTATTGGGGGAGCGGGGCGAGCAGTACTTC.